Listed below are T cell receptor beta chains from one sample, sequenced in a study of blood T cells in healthy people across ages. MiXCR, run by TCRdb on the 5' RACE reads, gives a single entry per CDR3 protein. The sample holds roughly 1.5 million distinct CDR3 sequences, 35% to 45% seen once. Sequencing was done on a sample of blood. The source of these receptors is a woman under 30 in good health. Each CDR3 is given with its conserved first and last residue. Each record gives: V gene, J gene, clone size, D gene, CDR3 protein, CDR3 DNA. The D gene is left open where the match is weak. Not all rows give a size; the values are once, few, many and, for expanded clones, a class.

v_gene: TRBV6-5; j_gene: TRBJ2-2; abundance: few; d_gene: .; CDR3aa: CASGGVGGANVGELFF; CDR3nt: TGTGCCAGCGGCGGCGTAGGTGGCGCCAACGTCGGGGAGCTGTTTTTT
v_gene: TRBV29-1; j_gene: TRBJ2-3; abundance: .; d_gene: TRBD2; CDR3aa: CSVAGLAGGGDTQYF; CDR3nt: TGCAGCGTTGCGGGACTAGCGGGAGGAGGGGATACGCAGTATTTT
v_gene: TRBV7-8; j_gene: TRBJ2-2; abundance: few; d_gene: .; CDR3aa: CASSFSRSGTGELFF; CDR3nt: TGTGCCAGCAGCTTCTCCAGGTCAGGCACCGGGGAGCTGTTTTTT
v_gene: TRBV5-5; j_gene: TRBJ2-3; abundance: .; d_gene: .; CDR3aa: CASSPGASATDTQYF; CDR3nt: TGTGCCAGCAGCCCCGGGGCTAGCGCAACAGATACGCAGTATTTT
v_gene: TRBV20-1; j_gene: TRBJ2-1; abundance: few; d_gene: .; CDR3aa: CSAIGYARTYNEQFF; CDR3nt: TGCAGTGCTATAGGTTACGCCCGAACCTACAATGAGCAGTTCTTC
v_gene: TRBV20-1; j_gene: TRBJ2-1; abundance: few; d_gene: TRBD2; CDR3aa: CSASRLAGLYNEQFF; CDR3nt: TGCAGTGCTAGTCGGCTAGCGGGACTCTACAATGAGCAGTTCTTC
v_gene: TRBV4-3; j_gene: TRBJ1-2; abundance: .; d_gene: .; CDR3aa: CASSQTGSTGGYTF; CDR3nt: TGCGCCAGCAGCCAAACAGGATCCACGGGGGGCTACACCTTC
v_gene: TRBV4-3; j_gene: TRBJ2-3; abundance: few; d_gene: .; CDR3aa: CASSQAGVGTDTQYF; CDR3nt: TGCGCCAGCAGCCAAGCGGGAGTGGGCACAGATACGCAGTATTTT
v_gene: TRBV7-6; j_gene: TRBJ1-4; abundance: .; d_gene: .; CDR3aa: CAKALAANEKLFF; CDR3nt: TGCGCCAAGGCCCTAGCGGCTAATGAAAAACTGTTTTTT
v_gene: TRBV29-1; j_gene: TRBJ2-2; abundance: once; d_gene: TRBD1; CDR3aa: CSVGTGTNTGELFF; CDR3nt: TGCAGCGTTGGGACAGGGACGAACACCGGGGAGCTGTTTTTT
v_gene: TRBV11-2; j_gene: TRBJ2-7; abundance: .; d_gene: .; CDR3aa: CASSLRAPKEQYF; CDR3nt: TGTGCCAGCAGCTTAAGGGCCCCGAAGGAGCAGTACTTC
v_gene: TRBV7-9; j_gene: TRBJ2-5; abundance: few; d_gene: .; CDR3aa: CASSPRDNNQETQYF; CDR3nt: TGTGCCAGCAGCCCACGGGACAACAACCAAGAGACCCAGTACTTC
v_gene: TRBV29-1; j_gene: TRBJ2-5; abundance: .; d_gene: TRBD2; CDR3aa: CSVEVAGGEQYF; CDR3nt: TGCAGCGTTGAAGTAGCGGGGGGTGAGCAGTACTTC
v_gene: TRBV29-1; j_gene: TRBJ2-7; abundance: .; d_gene: .; CDR3aa: CSVWDGTYEQYF; CDR3nt: TGCAGCGTTTGGGACGGCACCTACGAGCAGTACTTC
v_gene: TRBV5-1; j_gene: TRBJ2-7; abundance: .; d_gene: .; CDR3aa: CASSGRGIAYEQYF; CDR3nt: TGCGCCAGCAGCGGGCGCGGGATCGCCTACGAGCAGTACTTC
v_gene: TRBV27; j_gene: TRBJ2-7; abundance: .; d_gene: TRBD1; CDR3aa: CASSWDRAYNEQYF; CDR3nt: TGTGCCAGCAGTTGGGACAGGGCCTACAATGAGCAGTACTTC